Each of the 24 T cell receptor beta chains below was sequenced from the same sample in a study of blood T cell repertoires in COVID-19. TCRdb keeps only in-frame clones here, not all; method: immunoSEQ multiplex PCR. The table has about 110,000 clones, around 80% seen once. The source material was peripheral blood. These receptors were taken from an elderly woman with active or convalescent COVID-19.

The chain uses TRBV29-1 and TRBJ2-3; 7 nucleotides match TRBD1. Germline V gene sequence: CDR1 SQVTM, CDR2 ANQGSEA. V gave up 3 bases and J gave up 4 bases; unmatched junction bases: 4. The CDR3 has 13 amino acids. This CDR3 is CSVEYTGADTQYF. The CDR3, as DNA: TGCAGCGTTGAGTATACAGGGGCAGATACGCAGTATTTT.

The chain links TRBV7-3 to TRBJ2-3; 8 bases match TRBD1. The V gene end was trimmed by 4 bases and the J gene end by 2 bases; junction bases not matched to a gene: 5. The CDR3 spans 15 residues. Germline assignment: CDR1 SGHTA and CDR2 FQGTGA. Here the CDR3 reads CASSSGQAATDTQYF. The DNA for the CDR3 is TGTGCCAGCAGCTCGGGACAGGCGGCCACAGATACGCAGTATTTT.

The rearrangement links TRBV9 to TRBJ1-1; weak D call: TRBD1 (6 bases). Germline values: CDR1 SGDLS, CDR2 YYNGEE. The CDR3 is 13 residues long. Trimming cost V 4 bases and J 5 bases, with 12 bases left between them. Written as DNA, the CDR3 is TGTGCCAGCAGCCCCAGGGGAAAAACTGAAGCTTTCTTT. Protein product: CASSPRGKTEAFF.

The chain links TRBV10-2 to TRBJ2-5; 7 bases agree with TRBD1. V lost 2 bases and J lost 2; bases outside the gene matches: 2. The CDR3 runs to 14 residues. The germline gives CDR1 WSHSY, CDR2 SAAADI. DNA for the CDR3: TGCGCCAGCAGTGAGCAGGGACAGCAAGAGACCCAGTACTTC. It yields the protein CASSEQGQQETQYF.

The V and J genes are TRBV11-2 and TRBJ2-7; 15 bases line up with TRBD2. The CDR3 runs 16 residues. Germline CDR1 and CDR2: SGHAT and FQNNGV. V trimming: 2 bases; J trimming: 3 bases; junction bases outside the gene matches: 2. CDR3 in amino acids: CASSLRGLAGGYEQYF. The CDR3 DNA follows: TGTGCCAGCAGCTTACGGGGACTAGCGGGAGGCTACGAGCAGTACTTC.

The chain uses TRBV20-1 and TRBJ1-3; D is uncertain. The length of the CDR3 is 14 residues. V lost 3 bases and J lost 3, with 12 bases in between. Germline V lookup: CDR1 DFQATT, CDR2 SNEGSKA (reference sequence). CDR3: CSASVGGVGNTIYF. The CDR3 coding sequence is TGCAGTGCTAGTGTCGGCGGTGTTGGAAACACCATATATTTT.

CDR3 DNA: TGTGCCAGCAGTTTCCCGGGACAGGGGGCTCCAACTAATGAAAAACTGTTTTTT. This translates into CASSFPGQGAPTNEKLFF. This chain joins TRBV27 and TRBJ1-4; 12 nucleotides agree with TRBD1. The CDR3 is 18 residues long. The ends lost 3 bases at V and 0 bases at J; junction bases unmatched: 5. Germline lookup yields CDR1 MNHEY and CDR2 SMNVEV (reference sequence).

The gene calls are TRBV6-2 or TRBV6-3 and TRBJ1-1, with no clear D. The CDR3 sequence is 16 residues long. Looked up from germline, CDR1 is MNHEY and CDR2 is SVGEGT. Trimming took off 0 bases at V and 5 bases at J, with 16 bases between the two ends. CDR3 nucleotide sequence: TGTGCCAGCAGTTACTCGATGGCCAGGTCTGGAACTGAAGCTTTCTTT. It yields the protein CASSYSMARSGTEAFF.

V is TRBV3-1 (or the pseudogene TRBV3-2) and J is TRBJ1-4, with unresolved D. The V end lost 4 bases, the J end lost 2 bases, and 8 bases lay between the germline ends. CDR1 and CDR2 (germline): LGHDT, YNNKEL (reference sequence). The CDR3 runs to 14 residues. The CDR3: CASSLFSTNEKLFF. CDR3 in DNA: TGTGCCAGCAGCCTTTTTTCGACTAATGAAAAACTGTTTTTT.

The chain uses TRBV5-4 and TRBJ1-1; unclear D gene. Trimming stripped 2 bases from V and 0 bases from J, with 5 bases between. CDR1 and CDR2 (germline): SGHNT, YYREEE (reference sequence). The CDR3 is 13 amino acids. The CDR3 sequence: CASSFVMNTEAFF. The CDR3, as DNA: TGTGCCAGCAGCTTTGTTATGAACACTGAAGCTTTCTTT.

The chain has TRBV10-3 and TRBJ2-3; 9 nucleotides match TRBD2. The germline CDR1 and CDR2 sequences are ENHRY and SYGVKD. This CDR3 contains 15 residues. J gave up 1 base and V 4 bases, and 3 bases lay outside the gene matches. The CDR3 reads CAISGLAARTDTQYF. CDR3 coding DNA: TGTGCCATCAGTGGACTAGCGGCCCGCACAGATACGCAGTATTTT.

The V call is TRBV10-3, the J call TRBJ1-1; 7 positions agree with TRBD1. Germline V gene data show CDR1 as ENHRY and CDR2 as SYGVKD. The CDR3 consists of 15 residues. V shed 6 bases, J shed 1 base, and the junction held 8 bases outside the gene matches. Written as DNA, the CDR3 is TGTGCCATCAGCCTGCGAACAGGGGAGAACACTGAAGCTTTCTTT. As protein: CAISLRTGENTEAFF.

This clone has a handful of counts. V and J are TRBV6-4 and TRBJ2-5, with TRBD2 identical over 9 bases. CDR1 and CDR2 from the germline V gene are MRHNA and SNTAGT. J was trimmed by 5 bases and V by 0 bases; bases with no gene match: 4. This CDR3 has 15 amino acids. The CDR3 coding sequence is TGTGCCAGCAGTGACTCTTTAGCGGGAGTGGAGACCCAGTACTTC. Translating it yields CASSDSLAGVETQYF.

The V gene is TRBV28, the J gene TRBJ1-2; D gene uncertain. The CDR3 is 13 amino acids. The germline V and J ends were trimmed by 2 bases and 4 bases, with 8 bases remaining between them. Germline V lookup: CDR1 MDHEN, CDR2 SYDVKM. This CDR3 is CASSLTGGYGYTF. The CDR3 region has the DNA TGTGCCAGCAGTTTAACGGGAGGCTATGGCTACACCTTC.

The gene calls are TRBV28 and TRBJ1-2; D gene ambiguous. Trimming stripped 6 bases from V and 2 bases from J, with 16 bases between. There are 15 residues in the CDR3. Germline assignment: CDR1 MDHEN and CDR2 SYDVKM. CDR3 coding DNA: TGTGCCAGCAGCCCGACCTCGGCGGGAAACTATGGCTACACCTTC. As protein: CASSPTSAGNYGYTF.

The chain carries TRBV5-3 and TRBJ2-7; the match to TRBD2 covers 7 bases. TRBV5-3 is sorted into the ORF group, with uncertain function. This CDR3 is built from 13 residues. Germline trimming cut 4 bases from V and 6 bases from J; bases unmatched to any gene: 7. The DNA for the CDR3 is TGTGCCAGAAGCCTGCCGGGCGGGAGCGAGCAGTACTTC. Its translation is CARSLPGGSEQYF.

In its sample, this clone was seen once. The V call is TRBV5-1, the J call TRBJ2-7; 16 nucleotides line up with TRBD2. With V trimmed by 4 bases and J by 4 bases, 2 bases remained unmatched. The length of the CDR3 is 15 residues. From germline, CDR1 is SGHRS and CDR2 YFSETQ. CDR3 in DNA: TGCGCCAGCAGCCCGGGACTAGCGGGAGGGTACGAGCAGTACTTC. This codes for CASSPGLAGGYEQYF.

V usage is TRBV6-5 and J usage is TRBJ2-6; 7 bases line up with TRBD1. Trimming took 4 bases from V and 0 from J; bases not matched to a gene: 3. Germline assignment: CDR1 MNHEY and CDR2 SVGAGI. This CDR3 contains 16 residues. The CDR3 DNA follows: TGTGCCAGCAGTTTACAGGGGAACTCTGGGGCCAACGTCCTGACTTTC. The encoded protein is CASSLQGNSGANVLTF.

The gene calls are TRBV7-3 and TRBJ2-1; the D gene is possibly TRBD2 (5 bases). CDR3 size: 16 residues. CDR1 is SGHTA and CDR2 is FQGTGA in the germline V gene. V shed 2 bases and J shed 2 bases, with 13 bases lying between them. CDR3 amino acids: CASSLHGSATYNEQFF. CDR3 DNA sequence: TGTGCCAGCAGCTTACATGGTAGCGCTACCTACAATGAGCAGTTCTTC.

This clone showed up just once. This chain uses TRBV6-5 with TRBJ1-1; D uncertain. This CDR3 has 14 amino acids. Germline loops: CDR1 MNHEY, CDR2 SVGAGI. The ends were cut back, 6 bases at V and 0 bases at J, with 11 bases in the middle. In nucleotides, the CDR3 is TGTGCCAGCAGCAATAACGGGGTGAACACTGAAGCTTTCTTT. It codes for CASSNNGVNTEAFF.

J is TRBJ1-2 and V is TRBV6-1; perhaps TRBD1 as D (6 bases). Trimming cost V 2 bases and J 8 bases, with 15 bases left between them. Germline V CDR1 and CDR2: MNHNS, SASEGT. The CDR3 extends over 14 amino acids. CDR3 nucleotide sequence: TGTGCCAGCAGTGAATCGGGACAAACCTGGGGCTACACCTTC. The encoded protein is CASSESGQTWGYTF.

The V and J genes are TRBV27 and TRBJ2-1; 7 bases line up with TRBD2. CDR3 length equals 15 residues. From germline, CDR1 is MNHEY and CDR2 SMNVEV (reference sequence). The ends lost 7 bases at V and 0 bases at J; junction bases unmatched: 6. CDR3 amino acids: CASNRAGSSYNEQFF. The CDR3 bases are TGTGCCAGCAATCGAGCGGGGAGCTCCTACAATGAGCAGTTCTTC.

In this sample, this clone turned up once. The CDR3 sequence is CASSTQGANSPLHF. DNA for the CDR3: TGCGCCAGCAGCACACAGGGGGCGAATTCACCCCTCCACTTT. The chain recombines TRBV5-1 with TRBJ1-6, with 9 bases matching TRBD1. V lost 4 bases, J lost 7 bases, and 3 bases stayed unmatched. This CDR3 contains 14 residues. Germline CDR1 is SGHRS and CDR2 is YFSETQ.

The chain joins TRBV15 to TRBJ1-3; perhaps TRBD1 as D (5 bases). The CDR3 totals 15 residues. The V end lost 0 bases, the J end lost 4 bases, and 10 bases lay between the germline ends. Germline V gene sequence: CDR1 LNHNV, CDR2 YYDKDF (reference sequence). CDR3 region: CATSRDQGFGNTIYF. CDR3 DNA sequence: TGTGCCACCAGCAGAGATCAGGGTTTCGGAAACACCATATATTTT.